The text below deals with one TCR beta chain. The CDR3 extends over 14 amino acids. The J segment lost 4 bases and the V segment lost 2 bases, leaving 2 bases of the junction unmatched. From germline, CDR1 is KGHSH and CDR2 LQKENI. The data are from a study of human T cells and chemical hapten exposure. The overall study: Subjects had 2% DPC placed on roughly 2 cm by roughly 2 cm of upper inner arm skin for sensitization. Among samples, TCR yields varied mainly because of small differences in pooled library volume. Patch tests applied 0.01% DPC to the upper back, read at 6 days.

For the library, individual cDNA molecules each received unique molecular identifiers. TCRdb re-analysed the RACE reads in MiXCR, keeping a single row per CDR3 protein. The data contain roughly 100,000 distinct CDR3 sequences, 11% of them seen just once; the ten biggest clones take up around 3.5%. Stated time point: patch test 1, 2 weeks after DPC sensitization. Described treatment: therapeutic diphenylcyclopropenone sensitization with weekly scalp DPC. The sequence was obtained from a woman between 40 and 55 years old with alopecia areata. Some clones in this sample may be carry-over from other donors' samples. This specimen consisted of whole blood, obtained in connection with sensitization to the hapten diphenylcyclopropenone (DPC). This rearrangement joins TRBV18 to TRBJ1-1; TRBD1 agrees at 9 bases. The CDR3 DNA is TGTGCCAGCTCACCATCGACAGGGGGCACTGAAGCTTTCTTT. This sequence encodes CASSPSTGGTEAFF.